The clone carrying this TCR beta chain has just a few counts. Its matching antigen is unknown. The CDR3 is 16 amino acids. Germline CDR1 reads MDHEN; CDR2 reads SYDVKM. Between the trimmed V and J ends, which lost 5 bases and 0 bases, there was a span of 15 bases. In each sample, at least 6.5 million PBMCs were isolated. This specimen comes from a study of blood T cells in healthy people across ages. It was with a sample-barcoded 5' primer and a J-beta primer mix that a second PCR of roughly 6 to 12 cycles was run. At least 3 million CDR3-containing paired-end reads were obtained per sample. TCRdb reprocessed the 5' RACE reads via MiXCR and lists one record per CDR3 protein. The data hold roughly 700,000 distinct CDR3 sequences, with about a third observed a single time. General observations from the study: Diversity estimates from one million T cells were considered underestimates.

Sequenced sample: blood. This receptor was identified in a woman of 80 years or more in good health. The chain uses TRBV28 and TRBJ2-3, with D perhaps TRBD2 (5 bases). The DNA of the CDR3 is TGTGCCAGCAGTGGACCTGGCGGGCCTAGCACAGATACGCAGTATTTT. Its translation: CASSGPGGPSTDTQYF.